The 13 T cell receptor beta chains listed next were all sequenced from one sample in a study of spatial heterogeneity in lung cancer. TCRdb redid the calling of the 5' RACE reads with MiXCR, one entry per CDR3 protein. Of 39,000 or so distinct CDR3 sequences in the sample, 2.5% to 3.5% were seen once. This sample's time point: sample taken at primary tumor resection. The sequencing used normal lung tissue next to the tumor, collected at surgery. These receptors originate from a male donor with early-stage non-small cell lung cancer.

This clonotype was counted at least ten times. The genes are TRBV20-1 and TRBJ1-1; D is undetermined. V lost 3 bases and J lost 2, with 7 bases in between. Germline lookup yields CDR1 DFQATT and CDR2 SNEGSKA (reference sequence). This CDR3 is 12 amino acids long. The CDR3 is CSASVDNTEAFF. In DNA, the CDR3 is TGCAGTGCTAGTGTGGATAACACTGAAGCTTTCTTT.

This clonotype was observed at least ten times. V is TRBV5-1 and J is TRBJ2-1; D possibly corresponds to TRBD2 (5 bases). This CDR3 spans 12 amino acids. Germline CDR1 SGHRS, CDR2 YFSETQ. Between the trimmed V and J ends, which lost 2 bases and 6 bases, there was a span of 6 bases. The chain's CDR3 is CASSFGVNEQFF. CDR3 nucleotides: TGCGCCAGCAGCTTCGGGGTCAATGAGCAGTTCTTC.

This clonotype was observed at least ten times. The V gene is TRBV2, the J gene TRBJ2-5, with 7 bases matching TRBD1. CDR1 and CDR2 (germline): SNHLY, FYNNEI. The CDR3 spans 15 residues. Germline trimming cut 5 bases from V and 0 bases from J; bases unmatched to any gene: 6. CDR3 sequence: CASSSQTGNQETQYF. The CDR3 DNA sequence: TGTGCCAGCAGTAGCCAGACAGGGAACCAAGAGACCCAGTACTTC.

This clonotype was counted many times. The chain joins TRBV2 to TRBJ2-4; D possibly corresponds to TRBD2 (6 bases). Trimming took off 8 bases at V and 1 base at J, with 9 bases between the two ends. Germline V gene data show CDR1 as SNHLY and CDR2 as FYNNEI. The CDR3 extends over 13 amino acids. This chain's CDR3 is CASGGRAKNIQYF. The CDR3 DNA is TGTGCCAGCGGAGGGAGGGCCAAAAACATTCAGTACTTC.

This clonotype was recorded a few times. The chain uses TRBV6-1 and TRBJ2-1; TRBD1 matches 9 bases. The CDR3 is 14 residues long. Per germline, CDR1 MNHNS and CDR2 SASEGT. J lost 7 bases, V lost 6 bases, and 7 bases had no gene match. CDR3 bases: TGTGCCAGCAGCAGGACAGGGGAGGGGAATGAGCAGTTCTTC. Amino acid sequence: CASSRTGEGNEQFF.

This clonotype came up many times. The J gene is TRBJ2-3, the V gene TRBV20-1, with D tentatively TRBD2 (8 bases). The CDR3 consists of 15 residues. Trimming removed 6 bases at V and 0 bases at J, with 16 bases between. Germline V gene sequence: CDR1 DFQATT, CDR2 SNEGSKA (reference sequence). The DNA of the CDR3 is TGCAGTGCCACAGGGGCTAGCGGGAGCACAGATACGCAGTATTTT. It specifies CSATGASGSTDTQYF.

The chain joins TRBV28 to TRBJ1-6; D may be TRBD1 (6 bases). There are 14 residues in the CDR3. Germline V gene data show CDR1 as MDHEN and CDR2 as SYDVKM. Trimming removed 7 bases from V and 10 bases from J, with 17 bases in between. Here the CDR3 reads CASTFSVTGSPLHF. The CDR3 bases are TGTGCCAGCACCTTTTCCGTCACAGGGTCACCCCTCCACTTT.

The chain employs TRBV7-2 and TRBJ2-3; a possible D gene is TRBD1 (6 bases). This CDR3 spans 13 amino acids. Trimming left V 5 bases short and J 2 bases short, with 8 bases between. In germline, CDR1 is SGHTA, CDR2 FQGNSA. CDR3 sequence reads: CASSQGFTDTQYF. CDR3 DNA sequence: TGTGCCAGCAGCCAGGGGTTCACAGATACGCAGTATTTT.

This clonotype was found many times. The chain is built from TRBV6-5 and TRBJ2-3; no firm D call. The germline CDR1 and CDR2 sequences are MNHEY and SVGAGI. The CDR3 spans 17 residues. The V gene lost 0 bases and the J gene lost 2 bases, with 15 bases spanning the gap. CDR3 coding DNA: TGTGCCAGCAGTTACTCGATCGCAGGCCCGTTCACAGATACGCAGTATTTT. Residues: CASSYSIAGPFTDTQYF.

This clonotype was observed many times. This chain uses TRBV28 with TRBJ1-1; D unresolved. V was pared by 7 bases and J by 1 base, with 13 bases between. The CDR3 is 14 residues long. The germline CDR1 and CDR2 sequences are MDHEN and SYDVKM. The CDR3 sequence is CASTTNPGNTEAFF. The CDR3 DNA follows: TGTGCCAGCACCACAAACCCGGGGAACACTGAAGCTTTCTTT.

This clonotype was detected ten times or more. V and J are TRBV29-1 and TRBJ2-3; D remains unclear. From germline, CDR1 is SQVTM and CDR2 ANQGSEA. Between the trimmed V and J ends, which lost 4 bases and 11 bases, there was a span of 10 bases. The CDR3 extends over 10 amino acids. CDR3 nucleotide sequence: TGCAGCGTTGGAACAGAGTTGCAGTATTTT. It yields the protein CSVGTELQYF.

This clonotype has just a few counts. The CDR3 DNA is TGTGCCAGCAGTGTCGGGGCAGGTGACGAAAAACTGTTTTTT. Translating gives CASSVGAGDEKLFF. This sequence joins TRBV25-1 and TRBJ1-4; TRBD1 is a possible D gene (5 bases). CDR1 and CDR2 (germline): MGHDK, SYGVNS. Trimming shortened V by 4 bases and J by 8 bases, and 14 bases separated the two germline ends. The length of the CDR3 is 14 residues.

This clonotype was counted ten times or more. Here the CDR3 reads CATSDRRQGAGNEQFF. Here the CDR3 DNA reads TGTGCCACCAGTGACCGGCGACAGGGGGCGGGAAATGAGCAGTTCTTC. The V call is TRBV24-1, the J call TRBJ2-1; TRBD1 matches at 10 bases. V was pared by 4 bases and J by 7 bases, with 9 bases of the junction left unmatched. Germline loops: CDR1 KGHDR, CDR2 SFDVKD. The CDR3 is 16 residues long.